The next 5 T cell receptor beta chains were all read from a single sample in a study of T cell responses to AZD1222 COVID-19 vaccine. TCRdb's table, derived via immunoSEQ multiplex PCR, lists solely in-frame clones and lacks some. The repertoire holds around 180,000 clones, with roughly nine tenths as singletons. The specimen comprised peripheral blood, sampled on day 0 of AZD1222 vaccination. Every receptor here comes from an adult in good health.

The V call is TRBV15, the J call TRBJ1-3; D not resolved. From germline, CDR1 is LNHNV and CDR2 YYDKDF (reference sequence). This CDR3 is 15 amino acids long. Deletions cut 0 bases from V and 2 bases from J, with 8 bases between. The CDR3 sequence: CATSRDRFAGNTIYF. The CDR3 DNA is TGTGCCACCAGCAGAGACAGGTTCGCTGGAAACACCATATATTTT.

This chain's CDR3 is CASSRGSSEAFF. DNA of the CDR3: TGTGCCAGCAGCCGAGGGAGTTCTGAAGCTTTCTTT. The rearrangement joins TRBV3-1 (or the pseudogene TRBV3-2) to TRBJ1-1; no reliable D call. Trimming cost V 4 bases and J 6 bases, with 9 bases left between them. Germline V gene data show CDR1 as LGHDT and CDR2 as YNNKEL (reference sequence). This CDR3 has 12 amino acids.

The chain couples TRBV19 to TRBJ2-4; 9 nucleotides align to TRBD2. The germline CDR1 and CDR2 sequences are LNHDA and SQIVND (reference sequence). The CDR3 is 14 residues long. J was trimmed by 7 bases and V by 8 bases; bases with no gene match: 9. The CDR3 sequence is CASEERGAGNIQYF. CDR3 nucleotides: TGTGCCAGTGAAGAGCGGGGGGCTGGGAACATTCAGTACTTC.

This chain uses TRBV5-1 with TRBJ2-6, with D possibly matching TRBD1 (6 bases). The V gene's germline CDR1 is SGHRS and CDR2 YFSETQ. The CDR3 is 15 amino acids. V dropped 4 bases and J dropped 1 base, with 9 bases sitting between them. The CDR3 region is CASSGTGSGANVLTF. The CDR3 region has the DNA TGCGCCAGCAGCGGTACAGGGTCTGGGGCCAACGTCCTGACTTTC.

On this clone itself: At the DNA level, this CDR3 is encoded by other sequences in the same sample as well. The rearrangement uses TRBV7-6 and TRBJ2-1, with TRBD2 matching over 11 bases. The CDR3 loop spans 18 amino acids. CDR1 and CDR2 (germline): SGHVS, FNYEAQ. The trim removed 1 base at V and 1 base at J, leaving 6 bases unmatched. The CDR3 sequence: CASSLGLAGIVSYNEQFF. In DNA, the CDR3 is TGTGCCAGCAGCTTAGGACTAGCGGGGATCGTTTCCTACAATGAGCAGTTCTTC.